This TCR beta chain was captured by sequencing in a study of CD4+ T cells in melanoma. Here immunoSEQ multiplex PCR was the method, and the copy in TCRdb shows in-frame clones only, minus some. The sample lists 9,000 to 10,000 clones; roughly three quarters were seen once. The V end lost 7 bases, the J end lost 5 bases, and 16 bases lay between the germline ends. CDR3 length: 15 residues. Overall study findings and caveats: Neoantigen-specific CD4+ T cells in melanoma reportedly had diverse differentiation states. A reported correlation linked neoantigen-specific CD4+ T cells to CD8+, macrophage and B cell function.

In the case of this clone: Its antigen remains unidentified.

This sequence was found in a human donor with melanoma. The chain employs TRBV5-7 and TRBJ2-6; D is unresolved. TRBV5-7 is classed as an ORF, of uncertain function. Specimen: peripheral blood. The CDR3 nucleotides are TGTGCCAGCCTGCGCGTACAAAGTCGGGCCAACGTCCTGACTTTC. Its protein product is CASLRVQSRANVLTF.